This T cell receptor beta chain was obtained from a study of shared clonotypes between healthy human individuals. Study results and limitations: Generally, estimated richness proved larger in naive subsets than it did in memory subsets.

Each sorted subset replicate got 200 ng genomic DNA, 30,000 or so genomes. Produced via immunoSEQ multiplex PCR; TCRdb's table is partial and in-frame only. Of 1.5 million to 2.5 million clones in the sample, around 96% are singletons; the top ten hold roughly 1.2%. In the naive CD8 group, cells lacked CD45RO and were positively selected for CCR7, so terminally differentiated effector memory CD45RA+ cells were left out. All of the donors resided in Nashville, Tennessee, and each was a Caucasian adult. Trimming removed 4 bases at V and 4 bases at J, with 18 bases between. The germline V gene encodes CDR1 SGDLS and CDR2 YYNGEE. The CDR3 extends over 15 amino acids. This clone was seen only a few times. Antigen specificity is unknown.

The V and J genes are TRBV9 and TRBJ2-7; either TRBD1 or TRBD2 may supply D (5 bases each). Sequences were obtained from naive CD8+ T cells sorted from blood. The sequence came from a man aged 18-30 years in good health. Here the CDR3 reads CASSRGAGTGYEQYF. In nucleotides, the CDR3 is TGTGCCAGCAGCAGAGGGGCAGGCACGGGGTACGAGCAGTACTTC.